Sequencing of this TCR beta chain was carried out in a study of T cell changes during pregnancy in multiple sclerosis (dated by TCRdb to 2018 to 2020). The study in broad terms: The study examined how the T cell repertoire changed over the course of pregnancy in women with multiple sclerosis.

The library was produced with the immunoSEQ multiplex PCR assay. In its TCRdb copy, this immuneACCESS table keeps in-frame sequences only and misses some clones. Where compared with another copy, unresolved V genes explain less than half of these, and the others have no known cause. The sample includes about 73,000 clones, with roughly 90% observed a single time. 9% to 9.5% of the sample goes to the ten largest clones. The junction shows trimming of 3 bases on V and 4 bases on J, plus 12 bases between the germline ends. Inclusive of the bounding cysteine and phenylalanine, the CDR3 is 14 residues long. Of the read, only the CDR3 DNA is kept; its 42 bases are in frame from base 1. The CDR1 and CDR2 encoded by the germline V gene are MNHNS and SASEGT. On this clone itself: Its recognized antigen is unknown. Base-call qualities are not available, and no considerably larger clone is one nucleotide away.

Recombination linked TRBV6-1 to TRBJ1-1; TRBD1 is possibly the D segment (5 matching bases). This sequence originates from a female donor in good health, enrolled as a control in a pregnancy study. The sample consisted of peripheral blood, taken after pregnancy. The DNA reads as follows: TGTGCCAGCAGTGAGGCCAGGGTAAGCACTGAAGCTTTCTTT. The resulting protein is CASSEARVSTEAFF.